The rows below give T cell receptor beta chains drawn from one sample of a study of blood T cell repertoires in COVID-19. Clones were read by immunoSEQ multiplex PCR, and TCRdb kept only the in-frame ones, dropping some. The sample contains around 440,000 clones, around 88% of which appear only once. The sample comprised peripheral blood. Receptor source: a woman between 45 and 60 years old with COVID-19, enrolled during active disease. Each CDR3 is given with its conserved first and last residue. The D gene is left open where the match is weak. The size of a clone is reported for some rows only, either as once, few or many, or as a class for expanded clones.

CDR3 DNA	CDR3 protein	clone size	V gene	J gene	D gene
TGCGCCAGCAGCTTGGAGGGACAGGCTAACACCGGGGAGCTGTTTTTT	CASSLEGQANTGELFF	NA	TRBV5-1	TRBJ2-2	TRBD1
TGCGCCAGCAGCTCTGGACTAGCGGGGGGGGCTAACCAAGAGACCCAGTACTTC	CASSSGLAGGANQETQYF	NA	TRBV5-1	TRBJ2-5	TRBD2
TGTGCCAGCAGTCCCCGCGGCCCCGGGTATGGCTACACCTTC	CASSPRGPGYGYTF	NA	TRBV6-5	TRBJ1-2	NA
TGCGCCAGCAGCCAAGATGGTGCGGGGCGCCACTACGAGCAGTACTTC	CASSQDGAGRHYEQYF	NA	TRBV4-1	TRBJ2-7	NA
TGTGCCAGCTCCTCCTTACAGGTGGAACCCCAGCATTTT	CASSSLQVEPQHF	NA	TRBV6-5	TRBJ1-5	NA
TGTGCCAGCAGCGTACCCCGGCGGTCGGGCAATCAGCCCCAGCATTTT	CASSVPRRSGNQPQHF	once	TRBV7-3	TRBJ1-5	NA
TGTGCCAGCAGTGGGGGGCCGGATCAGCCCCAGCATTTT	CASSGGPDQPQHF	NA	TRBV2	TRBJ1-5	NA
TGTGCCAGCAGAATCCCTAACGGGGGGGATAATTCACCCCTCCACTTT	CASRIPNGGDNSPLHF	NA	TRBV27	TRBJ1-6	NA
TGCGCCAGCAGCCAGGCAGGGGCGCTTTATAATGGCTACACCTTC	CASSQAGALYNGYTF	NA	TRBV4-1	TRBJ1-2	NA
TGTGCCGTAAAACAGGGGGAAGAGCCTGGGGCCAACGTCCTGACTTTC	CAVKQGEEPGANVLTF	once	TRBV21-1	TRBJ2-6	NA
TGTGCCAGCAGCTCCACGGGATTAGGGGCTTTCTTT	CASSSTGLGAFF	NA	TRBV7-8	TRBJ1-1	NA
TGTGCCAGCAGCTTCAGACGTCGGGGGACTGAAGCTTTCTTT	CASSFRRRGTEAFF	NA	TRBV5-6	TRBJ1-1	NA
TGTGCCAGCAGTTACGCAGGGGTAGGGTCTGAAGCTTTCTTT	CASSYAGVGSEAFF	NA	TRBV6-5	TRBJ1-1	NA
TGTGCCAGCAGCTTAACCCGGTCGAACACTGAAGCTTTCTTT	CASSLTRSNTEAFF	NA	TRBV6-5	TRBJ1-1	NA
TGTGCCAGCAGTGCGCAGGGAAGCTCCTACGAGCAGTACTTC	CASSAQGSSYEQYF	NA	TRBV2	TRBJ2-7	NA
TGTGCCAGCAGCCCAACATTAACAGGGGCTACTTTCTTT	CASSPTLTGATFF	NA	TRBV14	TRBJ1-1	TRBD1
TGTGCCAGCGGTCGGGGGGGCCGGGGAGGCAATCAGCCCCAGCATTTT	CASGRGGRGGNQPQHF	once	TRBV28	TRBJ1-5	NA
TGTGCCAGCAGGGGAGACCTTAACTATGGCTACACCTTC	CASRGDLNYGYTF	NA	TRBV5-5	TRBJ1-2	NA
TGCGCCAGCAGCCAAGATCGTGGCGGAAACACTGAAGCTTTCTTT	CASSQDRGGNTEAFF	once	TRBV4-1	TRBJ1-1	NA
TGCAGCGTTAAGGGGACAGGGGGCAATCAGCCCCAGCATTTT	CSVKGTGGNQPQHF	NA	TRBV29-1	TRBJ1-5	TRBD1
TGTGCCAGCAGCCCCCAGCGGGGGGCCTACGAGCAGTACTTC	CASSPQRGAYEQYF	NA	TRBV3-1/TRBV3-2	TRBJ2-7	TRBD2
TGTGCCAGCTCCAGGGTGGTAGGCACCGGGGAGCTGTTTTTT	CASSRVVGTGELFF	NA	TRBV6-5	TRBJ2-2	NA
TGTGCCAGTACCAGGACTGTGAACACTGAAGCTTTCTTT	CASTRTVNTEAFF	NA	TRBV19	TRBJ1-1	NA
TGTGCCAGCACCGAAAGGACAGGGGGAGGTATGGATGGCTACACCTTC	CASTERTGGGMDGYTF	NA	TRBV2	TRBJ1-2	TRBD1
TGCGCCAGCAGCCCCGGACAGAAGGAGACCCAGTACTTC	CASSPGQKETQYF	NA	TRBV5-1	TRBJ2-5	NA
TGTGCCAGCAGCAAAGAGACAGGATATGAAAAACTGTTTTTT	CASSKETGYEKLFF	NA	TRBV21-1	TRBJ1-4	NA
TGTGCCACCAGTGCCCGGGGGGGCGGGCGCACCGGGGAGCTGTTTTTT	CATSARGGGRTGELFF	few	TRBV24-1	TRBJ2-2	TRBD2
TGTGCCAGCAGCCCGCTAGCGGGGGCGGATACGCAGTATTTT	CASSPLAGADTQYF	NA	TRBV7-3	TRBJ2-3	TRBD2
TGTGCCAGCAGCTCCGGGACTTACAATGAGCAGTTCTTC	CASSSGTYNEQFF	NA	TRBV7-3	TRBJ2-1	NA
TGTGCCAGCAGTTCAGGACAGGGGTTTCGACAGCCCCAGCATTTT	CASSSGQGFRQPQHF	NA	TRBV28	TRBJ1-5	TRBD1
TGCGCCAGCCGGACAGGGAATAACTACAATGAGCAGTTCTTC	CASRTGNNYNEQFF	once	TRBV5-1	TRBJ2-1	TRBD1
TGTGCCAGCAGTTTCCGCTCAGGTTCCTACGAGCAGTACTTC	CASSFRSGSYEQYF	NA	TRBV6-5	TRBJ2-7	NA
TGTGCCAGCAGCCAAGACCCACAGATAAGGGGACATAACTATGGCTACACCTTC	CASSQDPQIRGHNYGYTF	NA	TRBV4-2	TRBJ1-2	NA
TGTGCCAGTAGCAACAGTAACTATGGCTACACCTTC	CASSNSNYGYTF	NA	TRBV19	TRBJ1-2	NA
TGCGCCAGCAGCCAAGAAGGGACAAGGCACGAGCAGTACTTC	CASSQEGTRHEQYF	few	TRBV4-1	TRBJ2-7	NA
TGTGCCAGCAGCCAAGGCAGGGGTGGCTACACCTTC	CASSQGRGGYTF	NA	TRBV3-1/TRBV3-2	TRBJ1-2	NA
TGTGCCAGCAGCCACAGGGGCTACACTGAAGCTTTCTTT	CASSHRGYTEAFF	NA	TRBV3-1/TRBV3-2	TRBJ1-1	NA
TGTGCCAGTAGTATAGTTTCTGGGACAGTCAATGAGCAGTTCTTC	CASSIVSGTVNEQFF	NA	TRBV19	TRBJ2-1	TRBD1
TGTGCCAGCAGCTTAGGCCTGAGGGACACTGAAGCTTTCTTT	CASSLGLRDTEAFF	once	TRBV7-9	TRBJ1-1	NA
TGTGCCAGCAGTGAACTAACTAGCGGTTTCACAGATACGCAGTATTTT	CASSELTSGFTDTQYF	NA	TRBV25-1	TRBJ2-3	TRBD2
TGCGCCAGCAGCCCGGAGGGGGGAGGGCAGCACGAGCAGTACTTC	CASSPEGGGQHEQYF	NA	TRBV5-1	TRBJ2-7	NA
TGCAGCGTCCGACAGGGTCAGGATGGCAATCAGCCCCAGCATTTT	CSVRQGQDGNQPQHF	NA	TRBV29-1	TRBJ1-5	TRBD1
TGTGCCACCAGTGAACAGGTCGAGTTGAGGGGGCCCGGTGGTACGCAGTATTTT	CATSEQVELRGPGGTQYF	NA	TRBV24-1	TRBJ2-3	TRBD1
TGTGCCAGCAGCTTAACGCAGGGGGCTAATTCACCCCTCCACTTT	CASSLTQGANSPLHF	NA	TRBV7-3	TRBJ1-6	TRBD1
TGTGCCAGCAGTTCAGGGGGTATCTACGAGCAGTACTTC	CASSSGGIYEQYF	NA	TRBV6-5	TRBJ2-7	TRBD1